The 19 T cell receptor beta chains below were found in one sample sequenced in a study of cytomegalovirus exposure and HLA in healthy donors. With 60 Vbeta and 13 Jbeta primers, the PCR was carried out. TCRdb's table, derived via immunoSEQ multiplex PCR, lists solely in-frame clones and lacks some. The sample shows 95,000 to 150,000 clones, less than 80% of them seen only once. Sequenced sample: PBMCs. Every receptor here comes from a woman in her 50s in good health and CMV-seronegative.

This chain uses TRBV7-2 with TRBJ1-2, with a possible D match to TRBD1 (6 bases). The CDR3 totals 14 residues. The germline gives CDR1 SGHTA, CDR2 FQGNSA. Trimming cost V 1 base and J 3 bases, with 9 bases left between them. CDR3 sequence reads: CASSLGYRDYGYTF. The DNA of the CDR3 is TGTGCCAGCAGCTTAGGTTACAGGGACTATGGCTACACCTTC.

The genes are TRBV7-2 and TRBJ1-2; 8 nucleotides match TRBD1. Germline assignment: CDR1 SGHTA and CDR2 FQGNSA. V lost 1 base, J lost 8 bases, and 3 bases stayed unmatched. The CDR3 spans 13 residues. The chain's CDR3 is CASSLGQGRGYTF. CDR3 sequence (DNA): TGTGCCAGCAGCTTAGGACAGGGGAGAGGCTACACCTTC.

This chain links TRBV19 with TRBJ2-1; the match to TRBD2 covers 7 bases. Germline CDR1 is LNHDA and CDR2 is SQIVND (reference sequence). The J segment lost 10 bases and the V segment lost 4 bases, leaving 13 bases of the junction unmatched. CDR3 length: 15 residues. CDR3 protein: CASSRVSAGEKEQFF. Written as DNA, the CDR3 is TGTGCCAGTAGTAGGGTATCGGCGGGAGAGAAAGAGCAGTTCTTC. Full variable domain (remainder filled in from reference TRBV19 and TRBJ2-1): DGGITQSPKYLFRKEGQNVTLSCEQNLNHDAMYWYRQDPGQGLRLIYYSQIVNDFQKGDIAEGYSVSREKKESFPLTVTSAQKNPTAFYLCASSRVSAGEKEQFFGPGTRLTVL.

This chain connects TRBV5-1 to TRBJ2-7; 9 nucleotides line up with TRBD1. This CDR3 spans 14 amino acids. Germline CDR1 is SGHRS and CDR2 is YFSETQ. The J segment lost 3 bases and the V segment lost 4 bases, leaving 5 bases of the junction unmatched. This CDR3 is CASSMGQGGYEQYF. DNA for the CDR3: TGCGCCAGCAGCATGGGACAGGGAGGCTACGAGCAGTACTTC.

CDR3 region: CASSSTGGPTNEKLFF. CDR3 sequence (DNA): TGTGCCAGTAGTTCTACGGGGGGCCCCACTAATGAAAAACTGTTTTTT. The chain uses TRBV19 and TRBJ1-4, with D maybe TRBD1 (6 bases). The CDR3 is 16 residues long. Germline-derived CDR1 and CDR2 are LNHDA and SQIVND (reference sequence). Trimming left V 5 bases short and J 2 bases short, with 15 bases between.

This clone was detected once. V gene TRBV19 combines with J gene TRBJ1-5; 9 bases map to TRBD1. The J segment lost 4 bases and the V segment lost 3 bases, leaving 10 bases of the junction unmatched. This CDR3 is 17 amino acids long. Germline assignment: CDR1 LNHDA and CDR2 SQIVND (reference sequence). The DNA of the CDR3 is TGTGCCAGTAGTATGCAACCTATTGGGACAGGGAATCAGCCCCAGCATTTT. Encoded protein: CASSMQPIGTGNQPQHF.

The rearrangement uses TRBV7-2 and TRBJ1-5; 9 nucleotides match TRBD1. Germline CDR1 reads SGHTA; CDR2 reads FQGNSA. The CDR3 contains 18 residues. Trimming removed 5 bases from V and 3 bases from J; junction bases left unmatched: 14. This CDR3 reads CASSLSPAGTGNNQPQHF. CDR3 bases: TGTGCCAGCAGCCTCTCCCCGGCCGGGACAGGGAACAATCAGCCCCAGCATTTT.

The chain couples TRBV28 to TRBJ2-3, with D perhaps TRBD2 (6 bases). Trimming cost V 7 bases and J 2 bases, with 10 bases left between them. CDR1 is MDHEN, CDR2 SYDVKM, per germline. The CDR3 consists of 13 residues. Here the CDR3 DNA reads TGTGCCAGCAAGGGCGGGACCACAGATACGCAGTATTTT. Protein sequence: CASKGGTTDTQYF.

The V gene is TRBV5-5, the J gene TRBJ1-2; TRBD1 matches at 7 bases. Germline CDR1 and CDR2: SGHKS and YYEKEE (reference sequence). Trimming removed 1 base from V and 8 bases from J; junction bases left unmatched: 5. The CDR3 is 13 amino acids. This chain's CDR3 is CASSLTGDGGYTF. CDR3 nucleotides: TGTGCCAGCAGCTTGACAGGGGACGGAGGCTACACCTTC.

V and J are TRBV6-6 and TRBJ2-7; D uncertain. The CDR3 runs 12 residues. The germline CDR1 and CDR2 sequences are MNHNY and SVGAGI (reference sequence). Trimming took 0 bases from V and 2 from J, leaving 2 bases between them. In nucleotides, the CDR3 is TGTGCCAGCAGTTACTCCGCCTACGAGCAGTACTTC. This encodes CASSYSAYEQYF.

This sequence joins TRBV6-6 and TRBJ2-5; 7 bases line up with TRBD2. J lost 2 bases, V lost 0 bases, and 6 bases had no gene match. Per germline, CDR1 MNHNY and CDR2 SVGAGI (reference sequence). This CDR3 is 16 amino acids long. CDR3 sequence: CASSYSIGLVQETQYF. The DNA of the CDR3 is TGTGCCAGCAGTTACTCGATTGGACTAGTTCAAGAGACCCAGTACTTC.

The chain is built from TRBV11-3 and TRBJ2-1; possibly TRBD1 for D (6 bases). Germline CDR1 SGHNT, CDR2 YENEEA. V was clipped by 3 bases and J by 7 bases, with 10 bases between them. This CDR3 contains 13 residues. The CDR3 DNA sequence: TGTGCCAGCAGCTTCGAACAGGGTAATGAGCAGTTCTTC. Its translation is CASSFEQGNEQFF.

In this sample, this clone turned up a few times. The V call is TRBV19, the J call TRBJ2-1; tentative D call: TRBD2 (6 bases). Germline CDR1 reads LNHDA; CDR2 reads SQIVND (reference sequence). The ends were cut back, 5 bases at V and 2 bases at J, with 22 bases in the middle. The CDR3 loop spans 18 amino acids. This CDR3 reads CASSEGKAGRLPYNEQFF. Here the CDR3 DNA reads TGTGCCAGTAGTGAAGGAAAGGCGGGACGGCTACCCTACAATGAGCAGTTCTTC.

This rearrangement joins TRBV30 to TRBJ2-7; 7 bases are shared with TRBD2. Trimming removed 2 bases from V and 3 bases from J; junction bases left unmatched: 10. Germline assignment: CDR1 GTSNPN and CDR2 SVGIG (reference sequence). The CDR3 is 15 residues long. This CDR3 is CAWSLGRGGDYEQYF. The CDR3 region has the DNA TGTGCCTGGAGTCTAGGGAGGGGCGGAGACTACGAGCAGTACTTC.

V and J are TRBV29-1 and TRBJ2-2; 7 bases fit TRBD1. V shed 4 bases and J 3 bases; nucleotides not matched to a gene: 8. This CDR3 spans 15 amino acids. Germline-derived CDR1 and CDR2 are SQVTM and ANQGSEA. The CDR3 region is CSVATGKWYTGELFF. Written as DNA, the CDR3 is TGCAGCGTTGCGACAGGGAAGTGGTACACCGGGGAGCTGTTTTTT.

V is TRBV5-1 and J is TRBJ2-2; no clear D gene. The CDR3 length is 14 residues. Per the germline V gene, CDR1 is SGHRS and CDR2 is YFSETQ. V lost 0 bases, J lost 3 bases, and 6 bases lay in between. The CDR3 DNA sequence: TGCGCCAGCAGCTTGGCGGTGGACACCGGGGAGCTGTTTTTT. This encodes CASSLAVDTGELFF.

This clone is a singleton in its sample. The rearrangement links TRBV4-3 to TRBJ1-2, with D perhaps matching TRBD1 (6 bases). The CDR3 runs to 15 residues. Trimming took off 0 bases at V and 4 bases at J, with 12 bases between the two ends. Per the germline V gene, CDR1 is LGHNA and CDR2 is YSLEER. The CDR3 DNA reads as TGCGCCAGCAGCCAAGAGGCAGGGGTAGGCTATGGCTACACCTTC. Translated: CASSQEAGVGYGYTF.

This sequence joins TRBV19 and TRBJ2-5, with TRBD1 matching 10 bases. Germline V gene lookup returns CDR1 LNHDA and CDR2 SQIVND (reference sequence). V lost 3 bases to trimming and J lost 3 bases; unmatched junction nucleotides: 4. This CDR3 is 15 amino acids long. The CDR3 protein is CASSMGTGAKETQYF. The DNA for the CDR3 is TGTGCCAGTAGTATGGGGACAGGGGCTAAAGAGACCCAGTACTTC.

This clone appeared once. V usage is TRBV28 and J usage is TRBJ2-1, with 10 bases fitting TRBD2. V was pared by 2 bases and J by 6 bases, with 4 bases of the junction left unmatched. The germline V gene encodes CDR1 MDHEN and CDR2 SYDVKM. This CDR3 spans 15 amino acids. As DNA, the CDR3 is TGTGCCAGCAGTTTACTAGCGGGAGCCTCCAATGAGCAGTTCTTC. It codes for CASSLLAGASNEQFF.